These 28 T cell receptor beta chains were sequenced from one sample in a study of T cell repertoires in cytomegalovirus infection. TCRdb used MiXCR to reprocess the reads, holding one entry per CDR3 protein. The sample records about 220,000 distinct CDR3 sequences, 35% to 40% being singletons. For these receptors, no antigen is known. This material consisted of CD8+ T cells from cultured PBMCs, taken from culture after CMV antigen stimulation. These receptors all stem from a human donor in good health (CMV status not recorded). Some clones in this sample may be carry-over from other donors' samples.

This clonotype was recorded at least ten times. The chain uses TRBV10-2 and TRBJ1-5; the D is unclear. CDR1 WSHSY and CDR2 SAAADI come from the germline V gene. Trimming left V 2 bases short and J 5 bases short, with 10 bases between. The CDR3 spans 14 residues. The CDR3 region is CASSERAGDQPQHF. As DNA, the CDR3 is TGCGCCAGCAGTGAGAGGGCTGGGGATCAGCCCCAGCATTTT.

The chain couples TRBV15 to TRBJ1-5; D might be TRBD1 (6 bases). The CDR3 is made up of 13 amino acids. CDR1 LNHNV and CDR2 YYDKDF come from the germline V gene (reference sequence). V was clipped by 5 bases and J by 4 bases, with 9 bases between them. CDR3 bases: TGTGCCACCAGCGAGGGGGTAAATCAGCCCCAGCATTTT. Amino acid sequence: CATSEGVNQPQHF.

The genes are TRBV19 and TRBJ2-2; 11 nucleotides match TRBD1. The germline V gene has CDR1 LNHDA and CDR2 SQIVND (reference sequence). Trimming cost V 7 bases and J 2 bases; bases outside gene matches: 6. This CDR3 region has 16 residues. The CDR3, as DNA: TGTGCCAGTACCCCGGGACAGGGGGAAAACACCGGGGAGCTGTTTTTT. Protein product: CASTPGQGENTGELFF.

This clonotype was seen just once. The junction does not match germline at one end; this may be a read error. The rearrangement links TRBV7-6 to TRBJ1-1; 8 nucleotides match TRBD1. Germline V gene sequence: CDR1 SGHVS, CDR2 FNYEAQ. The CDR3 spans 15 residues. CDR3 protein: CARSSIRQGRTEAFF. DNA for the CDR3: TGTGCCAGAAGCTCTATCCGACAGGGGAGGACTGAAGCTTTCTTT.

V usage is TRBV7-2 and J usage is TRBJ2-3; perhaps TRBD2 as D (5 bases). Trimming left V 2 bases short and J 1 base short, with 16 bases between. Per the germline V gene, CDR1 is SGHTA and CDR2 is FQGNSA. The CDR3 totals 17 residues. CDR3 sequence: CASSLKYAGSRTDTQYF. CDR3 in DNA: TGTGCCAGCAGCTTAAAGTATGCGGGCAGCCGCACAGATACGCAGTATTTT.

The chain couples TRBV7-9 to TRBJ1-2; D call uncertain. The CDR3 extends over 15 amino acids. Trimming pared 5 bases from V and 4 bases from J, leaving 17 bases between. Germline V gene lookup returns CDR1 SEHNR and CDR2 FQNEAQ (reference sequence). Here the CDR3 reads CASSGREDRIYGYTF. CDR3 DNA: TGTGCCAGCAGCGGGCGGGAGGATAGGATCTATGGCTACACCTTC.

The chain joins TRBV5-1 to TRBJ2-6; D is unclear. The germline V and J ends were trimmed by 4 bases and 0 bases, with 8 bases remaining between them. The CDR3 has 15 residues. Germline assignment: CDR1 SGHRS and CDR2 YFSETQ. The CDR3 region is CASSERISGANVLTF. In DNA form, the CDR3 reads TGCGCCAGCAGCGAACGGATCTCTGGGGCCAACGTCCTGACTTTC.

Notes on this clonotype: An end of the junction differs from the germline gene, which may be a read error. V and J are TRBV6-5 and TRBJ1-1; possibly TRBD1 for D (6 bases). CDR1 is MNHEY and CDR2 is SVGAGI in the germline V gene. The CDR3 sequence is 16 residues long. The CDR3 region is CASSSLEMTGTTEAFF. CDR3 bases: TGTGCTAGCAGTTCTTTAGAGATGACAGGAACCACTGAAGCTTTCTTT.

This clonotype was seen only a few times. The V and J genes are TRBV7-2 and TRBJ1-5; D is undetermined. Trimming removed 5 bases from V and 7 bases from J, with 12 bases in between. Germline lookup yields CDR1 SGHTA and CDR2 FQGNSA. CDR3 size: 13 residues. DNA of the CDR3: TGTGCCAGCAGCAGGGCAGTCGGGCAGCCCCAGCATTTT. This gives the protein CASSRAVGQPQHF.

V is TRBV13 and J is TRBJ2-7; D is ambiguous. The CDR3 runs to 12 residues. V lost 9 bases to trimming and J lost 7 bases, with 16 bases between them. Germline V gives CDR1 PRHDT, CDR2 FYEKMQ (reference sequence). CDR3 DNA: TGTGCCAGTAAACTGGGCGGTGGTGAGCAGTACTTC. This sequence encodes CASKLGGGEQYF.

The chain joins TRBV11-3 to TRBJ2-7; D uncertain. This CDR3 has 13 amino acids. Trimming removed 5 bases from V and 4 bases from J, with 12 bases in between. Germline-derived CDR1 and CDR2 are SGHNT and YENEEA. CDR3 nucleotides: TGTGCCAGCAGCGATCGGGTTGGGTACGAGCAGTACTTC. Protein: CASSDRVGYEQYF.

CDR3 DNA sequence: TGTGCCAGCAGTAGACAGGGCACAGATACGCAGTATTTT. It codes for CASSRQGTDTQYF. V gene TRBV6-6 combines with J gene TRBJ2-3, with a weak D call TRBD1 (6 bases). The germline gives CDR1 MNHNY, CDR2 SVGAGI (reference sequence). The CDR3 contains 13 residues. V shed 5 bases and J shed 1 base, with 7 bases lying between them.

The chain combines TRBV6-6 with TRBJ2-7, with D possibly matching TRBD1 (6 bases). Trimming took off 0 bases at V and 0 bases at J, with 9 bases between the two ends. The length of the CDR3 is 15 residues. The germline V gene has CDR1 MNHNY and CDR2 SVGAGI (reference sequence). CDR3 residues: CASSYSDSLSYEQYF. In DNA, the CDR3 is TGTGCCAGCAGTTACTCGGACAGTCTCTCCTACGAGCAGTACTTC.

This rearrangement joins TRBV7-8 to TRBJ1-5, with D perhaps matching TRBD1 (6 bases). The CDR3 consists of 17 residues. V was cut by 0 bases and J by 5 bases, with 17 bases left in between. Germline values: CDR1 SGHVS, CDR2 FQNEAQ. CDR3 coding DNA: TGTGCCAGCAGCTTAGCTATCAGGGGAGTTTTACATCAGCCCCAGCATTTT. It codes for CASSLAIRGVLHQPQHF.

The chain combines TRBV2 with TRBJ1-1, with D possibly being TRBD1 (5 bases). Germline CDR1 reads SNHLY; CDR2 reads FYNNEI. The V end was cut by 8 bases, the J end by 0 bases, with 13 bases between. The CDR3 runs 14 residues. Written as DNA, the CDR3 is TGTGCCAGCCGGGACGGAGTTATGAACACTGAAGCTTTCTTT. Residues: CASRDGVMNTEAFF.

This clonotype has just a few counts. CDR3 in DNA: TGTGCCAGCAGTTTATCGCCCGGACTAGCGAACGAGCAGTACTTC. Encoded protein: CASSLSPGLANEQYF. The gene calls are TRBV27 and TRBJ2-7; 9 bases match TRBD2. The ends lost 0 bases at V and 5 bases at J; junction bases unmatched: 5. CDR1 is MNHEY and CDR2 is SMNVEV in the germline V gene (reference sequence). The length of the CDR3 is 15 residues.

This clonotype was detected only a few times. The V call is TRBV7-9, the J call TRBJ2-7; D not resolved. V shed 5 bases and J shed 4 bases, with 18 bases lying between them. Germline values: CDR1 SEHNR, CDR2 FQNEAQ (reference sequence). The CDR3 is 15 amino acids. The CDR3 sequence is CASSPPGPRSYEQYF. The CDR3, as DNA: TGTGCCAGCAGCCCTCCGGGCCCTCGGTCGTACGAGCAGTACTTC.

The chain couples TRBV12-3 or TRBV12-4 to TRBJ1-4; 7 positions agree with TRBD1. CDR3 length: 14 amino acids. The trim removed 6 bases at V and 4 bases at J, leaving 5 bases unmatched. CDR3 coding DNA: TGTGCCAGCAGACCTACAGGGGATAATGAAAAACTGTTTTTT. It codes for CASRPTGDNEKLFF.

The V call is TRBV11-2, the J call TRBJ2-3; 12 positions match TRBD2. Germline CDR1 is SGHAT and CDR2 is FQNNGV. After removal of 5 bases from V and 0 bases from J, the junction contained 12 bases not matched to a gene. CDR3 size: 19 residues. CDR3 amino acids: CASSPLPGTSGPSTDTQYF. Written as DNA, the CDR3 is TGTGCCAGCAGCCCCCTCCCCGGGACTAGCGGGCCCAGCACAGATACGCAGTATTTT.

V usage is TRBV7-6 and J usage is TRBJ1-6; 8 bases map to TRBD1. CDR3 size: 15 residues. J was trimmed by 7 bases and V by 7 bases; bases with no gene match: 9. From germline, CDR1 is SGHVS and CDR2 FNYEAQ. CDR3 nucleotides: TGTGCCAGCACCGTGACAGGGGAAAGCAATTCACCCCTCCACTTT. Protein product: CASTVTGESNSPLHF.

This clonotype was detected only a few times. The junction and the germline gene differ at one end; a read error may be behind it. V is TRBV4-1 and J is TRBJ2-1, with D unclear. From germline, CDR1 is MGHRA and CDR2 YSYEKL. The CDR3 totals 13 residues. As DNA, the CDR3 is TGCGCCAGCAGTCAAGTCTCCTACAATGAGCAGTTCTTC. The encoded protein is CASSQVSYNEQFF.

This clonotype was observed a few times. The CDR3 region is CASSYPGVAPSNEQFF. The CDR3 region has the DNA TGTGCCAGCAGTTACCCAGGGGTCGCGCCCTCCAATGAGCAGTTCTTC. The chain recombines TRBV7-9 with TRBJ2-1; D possibly corresponds to TRBD1 (6 bases). In germline, CDR1 is SEHNR, CDR2 FQNEAQ (reference sequence). The CDR3 is 16 amino acids. The V end lost 6 bases, the J end lost 6 bases, and 21 bases lay between the germline ends.

The rearrangement uses TRBV15 and TRBJ1-4, with D hard to call. CDR1 is LNHNV, CDR2 YYDKDF, per germline (reference sequence). The CDR3 has 13 residues. Trimming removed 6 bases at V and 0 bases at J, with 5 bases between. The CDR3 protein is CATRSATNEKLFF. CDR3 nucleotides: TGTGCCACCAGATCTGCAACTAATGAAAAACTGTTTTTT.

The chain has TRBV27 and TRBJ1-6, with 7 bases matching TRBD1. In germline, CDR1 is MNHEY, CDR2 SMNVEV (reference sequence). Unmatched junction bases numbered 10, after V lost 6 bases and J lost 8 bases. The CDR3 loop spans 15 amino acids. Written as DNA, the CDR3 is TGTGCCAGCAGCCATGGGGACAGACCCTATTCACCCCTCCACTTT. Encoded protein: CASSHGDRPYSPLHF.

Here the CDR3 reads CASSLKTIAGGPNEQYF. The CDR3 nucleotides are TGTGCCAGCAGTCTCAAGACCATAGCGGGAGGGCCAAACGAGCAGTACTTC. The chain uses TRBV28 and TRBJ2-7; the match to TRBD2 covers 11 bases. V trimming: 5 bases; J trimming: 5 bases; junction bases outside the gene matches: 14. Germline lookup yields CDR1 MDHEN and CDR2 SYDVKM. CDR3 length: 17 amino acids. The entire variable domain, with the rest obtained from reference TRBV28 and TRBJ2-7, is as follows: DVKVTQSSRYLVKRTGEKVFLECVQDMDHENMFWYRQDPGLGLRLIYFSYDVKMKEKGDIPEGYSVSREKKERFSLILESASTNQTSMYLCASSLKTIAGGPNEQYFGPGTRLTVT.

This chain links TRBV10-3 with TRBJ2-2; TRBD1 is a possible D gene (6 bases). Germline CDR1 and CDR2: ENHRY and SYGVKD. V dropped 11 bases and J dropped 0 bases, with 10 bases sitting between them. The CDR3 has 13 residues. The chain's CDR3 is CAARGPNTGELFF. The CDR3, as DNA: TGTGCCGCCAGGGGTCCGAACACCGGGGAGCTGTTTTTT.

The chain combines TRBV11-1 with TRBJ2-7; 7 bases are shared with TRBD1. The CDR3 covers 15 residues. Trimming removed 6 bases from V and 1 base from J; junction bases left unmatched: 9. Looked up from germline, CDR1 is SGHAT and CDR2 is FQDESV (reference sequence). CDR3 protein: CASSSHRGNSYEQYF. The CDR3 DNA reads as TGTGCCAGCAGTTCGCACAGGGGTAATTCCTACGAGCAGTACTTC.

This chain connects TRBV7-9 to TRBJ2-7, with unresolved D. The CDR3 consists of 13 residues. Between the trimmed V and J ends, which lost 1 base and 4 bases, there was a span of 8 bases. Germline V lookup: CDR1 SEHNR, CDR2 FQNEAQ (reference sequence). CDR3: CASSLVAAYEQYF. CDR3 DNA: TGTGCCAGCAGCTTAGTTGCGGCATACGAGCAGTACTTC.